This TCR beta chain stems from a study of blood T cell repertoires in COVID-19. At the level of the study: In each case, the material was cDNA or gDNA derived from T cells, B-cell-depleted T cells, or PBMCs.

As handled by the study authors: By means of reference gene primer amplification, nucleated cell counts were estimated. Generated by immunoSEQ multiplex PCR, the TCRdb table keeps only in-frame clones and is missing some. That table gives V, J and clone size, and the DNA gave D and trimming. Of some 530,000 clones listed, roughly 88% are singletons. The length of the CDR3 is 15 residues. Germline CDR1 and CDR2: SGDLS and YYNGEE. Trimming removed 0 bases from V and 2 bases from J; junction bases left unmatched: 3. On this clone itself: Other nucleotide sequences from this sample produce the same CDR3.

The sequence derives from a human donor in a cohort sampled during active COVID-19. The chain combines TRBV9 with TRBJ1-1; 8 bases are a match to TRBD1. The sequenced sample was peripheral blood. This chain's CDR3 is CASSVETGVNTEAFF. CDR3 nucleotides: TGTGCCAGCAGCGTAGAGACAGGGGTCAACACTGAAGCTTTCTTT.